The text below deals with one T cell receptor beta chain. As yet, its antigen is unknown. Assay runs were performed at deep level. Every subset had its genomic DNA shared out evenly among several immunoSEQ plates. TCRdb's table, derived via immunoSEQ multiplex PCR, lists solely in-frame clones and lacks some. The sample has 450,000 to 500,000 clones, approximately 78% seen once. Germline V gene data show CDR1 as GTSNPN and CDR2 as SVGIG (reference sequence). This CDR3 is 13 amino acids long. V dropped 0 bases and J dropped 5 bases, with 10 bases sitting between them. These data belong to a study of shared clonotypes between healthy human individuals. Findings of the study overall: It was expected that sequencing depth would affect clonotype sharing among donors.

Caucasian adults residing in Nashville, Tennessee made up all the donors. The receptor's source is a middle-aged woman in good health. Some clones in this sample may be carry-over from other donors' samples. The sample was PBMCs. The chain links TRBV30 to TRBJ2-5; D uncertain. The CDR3 region has the DNA TGTGCCTGGAGTGTAGAGAGGCTCGAGACCCAGTACTTC. Its translation: CAWSVERLETQYF. The complete variable domain, with remaining parts taken from reference TRBV30 and TRBJ2-5, reads SQTIHQWPATLVQPVGSPLSLECTVEGTSNPNLYWYRQAAGRGLQLLFYSVGIGQISSEVPQNLSASRPQDRQFILSSKKLLLSDSGFYLCAWSVERLETQYFGPGTRLLVL.